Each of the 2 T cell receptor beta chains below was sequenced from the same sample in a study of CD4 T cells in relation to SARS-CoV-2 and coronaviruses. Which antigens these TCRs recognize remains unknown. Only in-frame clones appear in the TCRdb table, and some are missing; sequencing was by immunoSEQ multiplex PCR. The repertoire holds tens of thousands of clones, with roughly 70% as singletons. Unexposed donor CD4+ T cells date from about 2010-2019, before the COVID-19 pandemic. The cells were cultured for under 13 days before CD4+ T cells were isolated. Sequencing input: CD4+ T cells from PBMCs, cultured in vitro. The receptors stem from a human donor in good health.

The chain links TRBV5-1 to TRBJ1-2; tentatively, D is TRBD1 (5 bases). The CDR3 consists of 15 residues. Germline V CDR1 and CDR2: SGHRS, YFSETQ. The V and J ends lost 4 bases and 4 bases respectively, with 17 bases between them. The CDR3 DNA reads TGCGCCAGCAGCCCCTCTGGGGGGGTAGGCTATGGCTACACCTTC. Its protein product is CASSPSGGVGYGYTF.

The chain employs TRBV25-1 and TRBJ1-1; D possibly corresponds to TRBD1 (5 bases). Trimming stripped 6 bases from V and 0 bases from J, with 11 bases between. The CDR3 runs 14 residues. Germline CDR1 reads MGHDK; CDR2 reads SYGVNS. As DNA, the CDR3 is TGTGCCAGCAGGGGGTGGGGCATGAACACTGAAGCTTTCTTT. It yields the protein CASRGWGMNTEAFF.